These 27 T cell receptor beta chains originate from one sample sequenced in a study of CD8 T cells in Susac syndrome (dated by TCRdb to the late 2010s). Library method: the immunoSEQ multiplex PCR assay. RNA was extracted using the RNeasy kit, and roughly 0.45 to 1 ug of the RNA was reverse transcribed with random hexamers. The public reads were reanalyzed by TCRdb: fastp trimming at Q25, MiXCR alignment, in-frame beta chains only. Identical CDR3 proteins give one entry, which carries the most common genes and DNA. A total of tens of thousands of distinct CDR3 sequences appear in this sample, roughly 95% of them only once. 0.55% to 0.75% of the sample lies in the top ten. Specimen: CD8+ T cells from PBMCs. These receptors all come from a human donor with Susac syndrome.

The V call is TRBV4-3, the J call TRBJ1-4; 8 bases are shared with TRBD1. J lost 6 bases, V lost 4 bases, and 7 bases had no gene match. CDR1 and CDR2 (germline): LGHNA, YSLEER. The CDR3 spans 15 residues. The CDR3 spells CASSRLGQADEKLFF. The CDR3 coding sequence is TGCGCCAGCAGCCGTCTGGGACAGGCAGATGAAAAACTGTTTTTT.

The V call is TRBV9, the J call TRBJ2-7; D tentatively fits TRBD1 or TRBD2 (5 bases each). Germline V gene sequence: CDR1 SGDLS, CDR2 YYNGEE. There are 14 residues in the CDR3. Trimming took off 4 bases at V and 5 bases at J, with 16 bases between the two ends. CDR3 sequence reads: CASSYYGLGDEQYF. CDR3 sequence (DNA): TGTGCCAGCAGCTATTATGGGCTGGGGGACGAGCAGTACTTC.

V and J are TRBV19 and TRBJ1-3; a weak D match, TRBD1 (5 bases). The germline V gene encodes CDR1 LNHDA and CDR2 SQIVND (reference sequence). The CDR3 loop spans 16 amino acids. The germline V and J ends were trimmed by 2 bases and 0 bases, with 11 bases remaining between them. The CDR3 DNA reads TGTGCCAGTAGTATACTGCCAGGGCCCTCTGGAAACACCATATATTTT. It encodes CASSILPGPSGNTIYF.

The rearrangement uses TRBV29-1 and TRBJ2-5; D not certain. Germline lookup yields CDR1 SQVTM and CDR2 ANQGSEA. The ends were cut back, 6 bases at V and 2 bases at J, with 4 bases in the middle. The CDR3 runs 10 residues. CDR3 protein: CSVGQETQYF. CDR3 in DNA: TGCAGCGTCGGGCAAGAGACCCAGTACTTC.

The rearrangement links TRBV6-5 to TRBJ1-1; 9 bases fit TRBD1. The junction had 14 bases not matched to a gene; V was cut back by 1 base and J by 2 bases. The germline gives CDR1 MNHEY, CDR2 SVGAGI. The CDR3 runs to 19 residues. Here the CDR3 reads CASSYLGGALQGANTEAFF. DNA for the CDR3: TGTGCCAGCAGTTACTTGGGTGGGGCCTTACAGGGGGCTAACACTGAAGCTTTCTTT.

The CDR3 loop reads CSVQGDSNQPQHF. In DNA, the CDR3 is TGCAGCGTTCAGGGGGATAGCAATCAGCCCCAGCATTTT. The chain couples TRBV29-1 to TRBJ1-5, with 7 positions matching TRBD1. Germline V gene lookup returns CDR1 SQVTM and CDR2 ANQGSEA. The junction had 1 base not matched to a gene; V was cut back by 5 bases and J by 0 bases. The CDR3 loop spans 13 amino acids. The full variable domain, its missing parts supplied by reference TRBV29-1 and TRBJ1-5, is SAVISQKPSRDICQRGTSLTIQCQVDSQVTMMFWYRQQPGQSLTLIATANQGSEATYESGFVIDKFPISRPNLTFSTLTVSNMSPEDSSIYLCSVQGDSNQPQHFGDGTRLSIL.

This clonotype turned up a few times. The chain links TRBV18 to TRBJ1-1; D gene unclear. V shed 3 bases and J shed 6 bases, with 8 bases lying between them. The germline V gene encodes CDR1 KGHSH and CDR2 LQKENI. The CDR3 contains 12 residues. The CDR3 spells CASSPGSSEAFF. The CDR3 nucleotides read TGTGCCAGCTCACCGGGTTCGTCTGAAGCTTTCTTT.

In DNA, the CDR3 is TGCAGTGCTGAACAACAGACAGGGGTCGGTCAGCCCCAGCATTTT. Its translation is CSAEQQTGVGQPQHF. The chain is built from TRBV20-1 and TRBJ1-5; 8 positions match TRBD1. The CDR3 runs 15 residues. V shed 5 bases and J 6 bases; nucleotides not matched to a gene: 12. Germline values: CDR1 DFQATT, CDR2 SNEGSKA (reference sequence).

The genes are TRBV5-6 and TRBJ2-7; weak D call: TRBD1 (6 bases). The CDR3 covers 16 residues. V was shortened by 0 bases and J by 3 bases, with 16 bases between the two germline ends. The germline gives CDR1 SGHDT, CDR2 YYEEEE. The CDR3 sequence: CASSLAQGTYLYEQYF. The CDR3 DNA reads as TGTGCCAGCAGCTTGGCTCAGGGGACCTACCTCTACGAGCAGTACTTC.

V is TRBV9 and J is TRBJ1-6; D not resolved. This CDR3 is 15 amino acids long. The ends were cut back, 0 bases at V and 8 bases at J, with 12 bases in the middle. Germline CDR1 and CDR2: SGDLS and YYNGEE. The CDR3 DNA sequence: TGTGCCAGCAGCGTAGATCCAGGCCCCTATTCACCCCTCCACTTT. This codes for CASSVDPGPYSPLHF.

This rearrangement joins TRBV7-6 to TRBJ2-6; no firm D call. V shed 6 bases and J shed 1 base, with 4 bases lying between them. The CDR3 extends over 13 amino acids. In germline, CDR1 is SGHVS, CDR2 FNYEAQ. CDR3 DNA sequence: TGTGCCAGCAGTCAATCTGGGGCCAACGTCCTGACTTTC. Translation gives CASSQSGANVLTF.

This chain uses TRBV15 with TRBJ1-1; tentative D call: TRBD1 (5 bases). V lost 9 bases, J lost 2 bases, and 13 bases lay in between. Per the germline V gene, CDR1 is LNHNV and CDR2 is YYDKDF (reference sequence). This CDR3 has 13 amino acids. As DNA, the CDR3 is TGTGCCACTCATGGGGGAATTAACACTGAAGCTTTCTTT. Protein: CATHGGINTEAFF.

The chain recombines TRBV20-1 with TRBJ2-5, with TRBD1 matching over 7 bases. Germline CDR1 reads DFQATT; CDR2 reads SNEGSKA (reference sequence). Trimming cost V 5 bases and J 4 bases; bases outside gene matches: 7. The CDR3 sequence is 13 residues long. CDR3 sequence: CSASRQGTETQYF. CDR3 nucleotides: TGCAGTGCTTCGCGACAGGGTACAGAGACCCAGTACTTC.

This chain connects TRBV20-1 to TRBJ1-2; D gene unclear. Trimming removed 6 bases from V and 6 bases from J, with 8 bases in between. CDR3 size: 10 residues. CDR1 and CDR2 from the germline V gene are DFQATT and SNEGSKA (reference sequence). The CDR3, as DNA: TGCAGTGCAAAGCCGAATGGCTACACCTTC. It specifies CSAKPNGYTF.

The CDR3 sequence: CASSLWRGQGANYGYTF. CDR3 coding DNA: TGTGCCAGCAGTTTATGGAGGGGACAGGGCGCTAACTATGGCTACACCTTC. V usage is TRBV28 and J usage is TRBJ1-2; 9 bases fit TRBD1. Germline trimming cut 0 bases from V and 0 bases from J; bases unmatched to any gene: 5. The CDR3 contains 17 residues. CDR1 is MDHEN and CDR2 is SYDVKM in the germline V gene.

This chain uses TRBV29-1 with TRBJ2-7; D is unclear. This CDR3 has 14 residues. The ends were cut back, 4 bases at V and 0 bases at J, with 13 bases in the middle. Looked up from germline, CDR1 is SQVTM and CDR2 is ANQGSEA. CDR3 sequence: CSVGSGSYSYEQYF. DNA of the CDR3: TGCAGCGTTGGTTCCGGTTCCTACTCCTACGAGCAGTACTTC.

V gene TRBV30 combines with J gene TRBJ2-7; weak D call: TRBD2 (5 bases). Germline CDR1 reads GTSNPN; CDR2 reads SVGIG (reference sequence). The V end lost 0 bases, the J end lost 3 bases, and 9 bases lay between the germline ends. The CDR3 covers 13 residues. The DNA of the CDR3 is TGTGCCTGGAGTGTACTAGAGGACTACGAGCAGTACTTC. Protein: CAWSVLEDYEQYF.

CDR3 sequence: CSAIGRQGNTEAFF. The CDR3 coding sequence is TGCAGTGCAATCGGTCGACAGGGTAACACTGAAGCTTTCTTT. The V and J genes are TRBV20-1 and TRBJ1-1; 7 bases agree with TRBD1. J was trimmed by 2 bases and V by 6 bases; bases with no gene match: 9. CDR1 is DFQATT and CDR2 is SNEGSKA in the germline V gene (reference sequence). The CDR3 length is 14 residues.

V gene TRBV3-1 combines with J gene TRBJ1-6; 8 bases are shared with TRBD1. The germline V gene has CDR1 LGHDT and CDR2 YNNKEL (reference sequence). CDR3 size: 19 residues. J lost 5 bases, V lost 0 bases, and 12 bases had no gene match. In DNA, the CDR3 is TGTGCCAGCAGCCAAGATTTGGCAGGGGGCGGGATTGATAATTCACCCCTCCACTTT. Translated, it gives CASSQDLAGGGIDNSPLHF.

The rearrangement links TRBV20-1 to TRBJ2-5; no definite D call. Germline-derived CDR1 and CDR2 are DFQATT and SNEGSKA (reference sequence). The CDR3 has 13 residues. Trimming cost V 4 bases and J 0 bases, with 9 bases left between them. The CDR3 DNA reads TGCAGTGCTAACAACTGGGACCAAGAGACCCAGTACTTC. This gives the protein CSANNWDQETQYF.

The chain joins TRBV20-1 to TRBJ2-5, with D unclear. This CDR3 is built from 12 residues. In germline, CDR1 is DFQATT, CDR2 SNEGSKA (reference sequence). Trimming shortened V by 5 bases and J by 5 bases, and 12 bases separated the two germline ends. CDR3 nucleotide sequence: TGCAGTGCTGGATCCGTCGGGGAGACCCAGTACTTC. As protein: CSAGSVGETQYF.

Here the CDR3 DNA reads TGCAGCGTTGATAAGGGGGAGAGGCCGAAGACCCAGTACTTC. Its translation is CSVDKGERPKTQYF. This rearrangement joins TRBV29-1 to TRBJ2-5; the D gene is possibly TRBD1 (6 bases). The germline V gene encodes CDR1 SQVTM and CDR2 ANQGSEA. The V and J ends lost 3 bases and 6 bases respectively, with 17 bases between them. This CDR3 has 14 residues. Complete variable domain (other parts from reference TRBV29-1 and TRBJ2-5): SAVISQKPSRDICQRGTSLTIQCQVDSQVTMMFWYRQQPGQSLTLIATANQGSEATYESGFVIDKFPISRPNLTFSTLTVSNMSPEDSSIYLCSVDKGERPKTQYFGPGTRLLVL.

The chain is built from TRBV3-1 and TRBJ1-1; D unresolved. V was pared by 4 bases and J by 3 bases, with 12 bases between. The CDR3 has 14 amino acids. The germline V gene encodes CDR1 LGHDT and CDR2 YNNKEL (reference sequence). The CDR3: CASSLEGKDTEAFF. CDR3 DNA: TGTGCCAGCAGCCTGGAGGGAAAGGACACTGAAGCTTTCTTT.

V gene TRBV6-1 combines with J gene TRBJ1-1, with 7 bases lining up with TRBD1. The germline V gene has CDR1 MNHNS and CDR2 SASEGT. The ends lost 7 bases at V and 0 bases at J; junction bases unmatched: 14. There are 17 residues in the CDR3. For the CDR3, the DNA is TGTGCCAGCATTCCCACGACGGGACAGCTCATGAACACTGAAGCTTTCTTT. Translating gives CASIPTTGQLMNTEAFF.

V gene TRBV6-1 combines with J gene TRBJ2-3; 16 nucleotides agree with TRBD2. Germline V lookup: CDR1 MNHNS, CDR2 SASEGT. Losses at the gene ends were 5 bases for V and 6 bases for J; bases not matched to a gene: 14. The CDR3 sequence is 19 residues long. CDR3 sequence: CASSQNTPGLAGGLDTQYF. The CDR3 region has the DNA TGTGCCAGCAGTCAGAATACCCCGGGACTAGCGGGGGGGCTGGATACGCAGTATTTT.

The chain links TRBV28 to TRBJ2-5; no reliable D call. Trimming took 2 bases from V and 5 from J, leaving 12 bases between them. The CDR3 is 14 residues long. CDR1 and CDR2 from the germline V gene are MDHEN and SYDVKM. Here the CDR3 DNA reads TGTGCCAGCAGTTTAATAAGAGGCGGTGAGACCCAGTACTTC. Translated: CASSLIRGGETQYF.

The V call is TRBV4-3, the J call TRBJ1-5; D gene ambiguous. This CDR3 contains 17 residues. Germline CDR1 is LGHNA and CDR2 is YSLEER. Trimming removed 3 bases at V and 1 base at J, with 16 bases between. This CDR3 reads CASSQRVKVPSNQPQHF. The CDR3 bases are TGCGCCAGCAGCCAGAGGGTCAAGGTCCCGAGCAATCAGCCCCAGCATTTT.